Below are 26 T cell receptor beta chains sequenced from a single sample in a study of blood T cell repertoires in COVID-19. Repertoires were generated with immunoSEQ multiplex PCR, while TCRdb's copy carries only in-frame clones and drops some. The top ten hold roughly 2.7% of the sample, which has hundreds of thousands of clones, 83% seen once. Sequencing was carried out using peripheral blood. Receptors originate from a woman aged 40 to 50 with active or convalescent COVID-19.

The genes are TRBV10-1 and TRBJ2-1; 9 bases are shared with TRBD2. CDR1 and CDR2 from the germline V gene are WNHNN and SYGVQD (reference sequence). The CDR3 length is 13 residues. The J segment lost 9 bases and the V segment lost 6 bases, leaving 6 bases of the junction unmatched. CDR3 residues: CASSGGRGGEQFF. CDR3 bases: TGCGCCAGCAGCGGCGGGAGGGGGGGTGAGCAGTTCTTC.

The chain links TRBV28 to TRBJ1-4, with D possibly matching TRBD1 (6 bases). The CDR3 has 13 amino acids. V gave up 6 bases and J gave up 4 bases, with 9 bases separating them. Germline V gene data show CDR1 as MDHEN and CDR2 as SYDVKM. The CDR3 loop is CASRPDSNEKLFF. The DNA of the CDR3 is TGTGCCAGCAGGCCGGACAGTAATGAAAAACTGTTTTTT.

V gene TRBV7-9 combines with J gene TRBJ1-2; D remains unclear. Deletions cut 5 bases from V and 6 bases from J, with 16 bases between. CDR3 length equals 14 residues. Germline values: CDR1 SEHNR, CDR2 FQNEAQ (reference sequence). The CDR3 bases are TGTGCCAGCAGCCCCCCCGCGATATTCGATGGCTACACCTTC. The encoded protein is CASSPPAIFDGYTF.

This chain uses TRBV14 with TRBJ2-1, with 16 nucleotides matching TRBD2. There are 18 residues in the CDR3. The V gene's germline CDR1 is SGHDN and CDR2 FVKESK. The J segment lost 7 bases and the V segment lost 1 base, leaving 7 bases of the junction unmatched. This CDR3 is CASSQGWGLAGGRNEQFF. The CDR3 DNA follows: TGTGCCAGCAGCCAAGGATGGGGACTAGCGGGAGGGCGAAATGAGCAGTTCTTC.

The chain couples TRBV7-9 to TRBJ1-4, with D hard to call. The germline V and J ends were trimmed by 7 bases and 0 bases, with 9 bases remaining between them. The length of the CDR3 is 14 residues. Germline V gene sequence: CDR1 SEHNR, CDR2 FQNEAQ (reference sequence). The CDR3 loop is CASTDGATNEKLFF. CDR3 in DNA: TGTGCCAGCACCGACGGAGCAACTAATGAAAAACTGTTTTTT.

This clone was counted only a few times. The chain recombines TRBV6-6 with TRBJ2-2; D may be TRBD2 (7 bases). Looked up from germline, CDR1 is MNHNY and CDR2 is SVGAGI (reference sequence). CDR3 length: 14 residues. Trimming cost V 10 bases and J 4 bases, with 16 bases left between them. CDR3 nucleotide sequence: TGTGCCACCCAAAGGGGGGGGACCACCGGGGAGCTGTTTTTT. Protein: CATQRGGTTGELFF.

This clone has a handful of counts. The V and J genes are TRBV6-5 and TRBJ1-2, with 7 bases aligning to TRBD1. V shed 7 bases, J shed 9 bases, and the junction held 14 bases outside the gene matches. Germline assignment: CDR1 MNHEY and CDR2 SVGAGI. CDR3 length: 14 residues. Here the CDR3 DNA reads TGTGCCAGCACTACAAGAGACAGGGTCAGGAGCTACACCTTC. It codes for CASTTRDRVRSYTF.

The chain carries TRBV4-1 and TRBJ1-2, with D possibly being TRBD1 (5 bases). This CDR3 is built from 14 residues. V lost 4 bases, J lost 5 bases, and 14 bases lay in between. Germline lookup yields CDR1 MGHRA and CDR2 YSYEKL. The CDR3 DNA follows: TGCGCCAGCAGCCGTCTCAGGGTTGAGTATGGCTACACCTTC. Its translation: CASSRLRVEYGYTF.

This chain connects TRBV28 to TRBJ2-4, with 11 bases that match TRBD2. CDR3 length equals 19 residues. The J segment lost 0 bases and the V segment lost 4 bases, leaving 11 bases of the junction unmatched. The germline gives CDR1 MDHEN, CDR2 SYDVKM. The DNA for the CDR3 is TGTGCCAGCAGTTCAGCTACTAGCGGGAGTGCTAAAGCCAAAAACATTCAGTACTTC. Translating gives CASSSATSGSAKAKNIQYF. The full variable domain, completed using reference TRBV28 and TRBJ2-4, is DVKVTQSSRYLVKRTGEKVFLECVQDMDHENMFWYRQDPGLGLRLIYFSYDVKMKEKGDIPEGYSVSREKKERFSLILESASTNQTSMYLCASSSATSGSAKAKNIQYFGAGTRLSVL.

This chain joins TRBV27 and TRBJ1-3; 7 positions match TRBD1. The CDR3 length is 14 residues. Per the germline V gene, CDR1 is MNHEY and CDR2 is SMNVEV (reference sequence). J was trimmed by 4 bases and V by 4 bases; bases with no gene match: 4. CDR3 region: CASSSTGLGNTIYF. The CDR3 nucleotides read TGTGCCAGCAGTTCGACAGGGTTGGGAAACACCATATATTTT.

V and J are TRBV30 and TRBJ2-5; TRBD1 is a possible D gene (5 bases). The CDR3 totals 15 residues. Trimming pared 0 bases from V and 0 bases from J, leaving 11 bases between. Germline CDR1 GTSNPN, CDR2 SVGIG (reference sequence). The CDR3 sequence: CAWSVGAGYQETQYF. CDR3 nucleotides: TGTGCCTGGAGTGTTGGGGCAGGGTACCAAGAGACCCAGTACTTC. The variable domain in full, with the rest retrieved from reference TRBV30 and TRBJ2-5, is SQTIHQWPATLVQPVGSPLSLECTVEGTSNPNLYWYRQAAGRGLQLLFYSVGIGQISSEVPQNLSASRPQDRQFILSSKKLLLSDSGFYLCAWSVGAGYQETQYFGPGTRLLVL.

This rearrangement joins TRBV27 to TRBJ1-2; maybe TRBD1 (5 bases). V shed 3 bases and J shed 8 bases, with 10 bases lying between them. Germline assignment: CDR1 MNHEY and CDR2 SMNVEV (reference sequence). The CDR3 is 12 residues long. The CDR3 protein is CASSFSGVGYTF. The CDR3 DNA follows: TGTGCCAGCAGTTTTTCGGGGGTGGGCTACACCTTC.

V gene TRBV7-3 combines with J gene TRBJ1-5, with 9 positions matching TRBD1. Trimming took 6 bases from V and 6 from J; bases not matched to a gene: 6. This CDR3 has 14 residues. The germline V gene has CDR1 SGHTA and CDR2 FQGTGA. The DNA for the CDR3 is TGTGCCAGCAGATCCACAGGGGGCGTTCAGCCCCAGCATTTT. Encoded protein: CASRSTGGVQPQHF. The full variable domain, rest sourced from reference TRBV7-3 and TRBJ1-5, is GAGVSQTPSNKVTEKGKYVELRCDPISGHTALYWYRQSLGQGPEFLIYFQGTGAADDSGLPNDRFFAVRPEGSVSTLKIQRTERGDSAVYLCASRSTGGVQPQHFGDGTRLSIL.

The chain recombines TRBV19 with TRBJ1-1; no clear D. CDR3 length equals 13 residues. V was clipped by 3 bases and J by 1 base, with 6 bases between them. CDR1 and CDR2 (germline): LNHDA, SQIVND (reference sequence). CDR3 in DNA: TGTGCCAGTAGTATCGACAAGAACACTGAAGCTTTCTTT. It specifies CASSIDKNTEAFF.

This clone showed up many times. CDR3 bases: TGCGCCAGCAGCCCTTCCGAGATTGGCGGGGAGCTGTTTTTT. Translating it yields CASSPSEIGGELFF. This chain uses TRBV4-3 with TRBJ2-2; D is ambiguous. The CDR3 is 14 amino acids. CDR1 is LGHNA, CDR2 YSLEER, per germline. V shed 4 bases and J shed 7 bases, with 13 bases lying between them.

The chain uses TRBV2 and TRBJ2-7, with 11 bases matching TRBD2. The CDR3 runs to 17 residues. The germline gives CDR1 SNHLY, CDR2 FYNNEI. The V gene end was trimmed by 0 bases and the J gene end by 5 bases; junction bases not matched to a gene: 9. As DNA, the CDR3 is TGTGCCAGCAGTGAAGCGGCGGGACTAGCGGTGCGGGACGAGCAGTACTTC. Translated, it gives CASSEAAGLAVRDEQYF.

The J gene is TRBJ2-7, the V gene TRBV14, with TRBD2 matching over 7 bases. The CDR3 has 15 residues. V lost 3 bases to trimming and J lost 0 bases; unmatched junction nucleotides: 5. Germline assignment: CDR1 SGHDN and CDR2 FVKESK. The CDR3 spells CASSQFRGVSYEQYF. The CDR3 DNA reads TGTGCCAGCAGCCAGTTTCGGGGGGTCTCCTACGAGCAGTACTTC. The full variable domain, its missing parts supplied by reference TRBV14 and TRBJ2-7, is EAGVTQFPSHSVIEKGQTVTLRCDPISGHDNLYWYRRVMGKEIKFLLHFVKESKQDESGMPNNRFLAERTGGTYSTLKVQPAELEDSGVYFCASSQFRGVSYEQYFGPGTRLTVT.

This clone appeared once. The chain uses TRBV28 and TRBJ1-2; a weak D match, TRBD1 (6 bases). CDR3 length equals 15 residues. Germline V gene sequence: CDR1 MDHEN, CDR2 SYDVKM. Trimming cost V 4 bases and J 8 bases, with 20 bases left between them. CDR3: CASSSPSGGRVGYTF. CDR3 nucleotide sequence: TGTGCCAGCAGTTCCCCTTCCGGGGGGCGAGTAGGCTACACCTTC.

In the case of this clone: This specimen includes other DNA sequences encoding the same CDR3. The chain uses TRBV12-3 or TRBV12-4 and TRBJ1-1; D is unresolved. V was shortened by 3 bases and J by 1 base, with 6 bases between the two germline ends. This CDR3 is 13 amino acids long. The DNA of the CDR3 is TGTGCCAGCAGTTTCGTTCGGAACACTGAAGCTTTCTTT. Translating it yields CASSFVRNTEAFF.

This clone was counted a single time. The chain recombines TRBV5-1 with TRBJ2-2; tentatively, D is TRBD2 (6 bases). The CDR3 sequence is 16 residues long. CDR1 is SGHRS and CDR2 is YFSETQ in the germline V gene. V was clipped by 3 bases and J by 2 bases, with 14 bases between them. CDR3 sequence reads: CASSWEVRPNTGELFF. The CDR3 DNA is TGCGCCAGCAGCTGGGAGGTGCGGCCCAACACCGGGGAGCTGTTTTTT. The full variable domain, rest sourced from reference TRBV5-1 and TRBJ2-2, is KAGVTQTPRYLIKTRGQQVTLSCSPISGHRSVSWYQQTPGQGLQFLFEYFSETQRNKGNFPGRFSGRQFSNSRSEMNVSTLELGDSALYLCASSWEVRPNTGELFFGEGSRLTVL.

Comment on this clone: A read error may account for a junction end that differs from germline. CDR3 residues: CAWSGPPQGEAPFF. The CDR3, as DNA: TGTGCCTGGAGTGGGCCTCCCCAGGGGGAAGCTCCTTTCTTC. The chain is built from TRBV30 and TRBJ1-2, with TRBD1 matching over 7 bases. In germline, CDR1 is GTSNPN, CDR2 SVGIG (reference sequence). The CDR3 length is 14 residues.

This clone was counted a few times. The rearrangement uses TRBV6-5 and TRBJ1-4; TRBD1 might be the D (5 bases). The CDR3 length is 12 residues. Trimming took off 8 bases at V and 6 bases at J, with 10 bases between the two ends. The germline V gene has CDR1 MNHEY and CDR2 SVGAGI. In DNA form, the CDR3 reads TGTGCCAGCCGACAGTATTATGAAAAACTGTTTTTT. It encodes CASRQYYEKLFF.

This clone was observed once. This same CDR3 is encoded by further DNA sequences in the sample. The chain is built from TRBV24-1 and TRBJ2-7; 8 nucleotides align to TRBD1. The CDR3 length is 15 residues. J was trimmed by 0 bases and V by 3 bases; bases with no gene match: 3. Germline CDR1 and CDR2: KGHDR and SFDVKD. The CDR3 loop reads CATSDPGQGSYEQYF. CDR3 coding DNA: TGTGCCACCAGTGATCCAGGACAGGGCTCCTACGAGCAGTACTTC.

V usage is TRBV7-2 and J usage is TRBJ2-2; weak D call: TRBD2 (7 bases). Germline-derived CDR1 and CDR2 are SGHTA and FQGNSA. Trimming took off 10 bases at V and 1 base at J, with 13 bases between the two ends. The CDR3 sequence is 14 residues long. This chain's CDR3 is CATGAGVNTGELFF. The CDR3 DNA follows: TGTGCCACGGGGGCGGGGGTGAACACCGGGGAGCTGTTTTTT.

CDR3 DNA: TGTGCCAGCAGACTAAGTACCCTGGAGAAGACCCAGTACTTC. Protein: CASRLSTLEKTQYF. V is TRBV7-2 and J is TRBJ2-5; D remains ambiguous. This CDR3 spans 14 amino acids. V was pared by 6 bases and J by 6 bases, with 17 bases between. Germline CDR1 and CDR2: SGHTA and FQGNSA. Supplemented by reference TRBV7-2 and TRBJ2-5, the full variable domain reads GAGVSQSPSNKVTEKGKDVELRCDPISGHTALYWYRQSLGQGLEFLIYFQGNSAPDKSGLPSDRFSAERTGGSVSTLTIQRTQQEDSAVYLCASRLSTLEKTQYFGPGTRLLVL.

J is TRBJ1-5 and V is TRBV27; 9 positions agree with TRBD1. The CDR3 has 14 residues. The ends lost 8 bases at V and 4 bases at J; junction bases unmatched: 6. Germline V gene data show CDR1 as MNHEY and CDR2 as SMNVEV (reference sequence). The CDR3 DNA follows: TGTGCCAGCCGACTGGGACAGGGAAATCAGCCCCAGCATTTT. Its protein is CASRLGQGNQPQHF.